Below, one T cell receptor beta chain is given with its context. Its antigen is unknown. The sample is drawn from a study of T cell responses to AZD1222 COVID-19 vaccine. The ends were cut back, 3 bases at V and 13 bases at J, with 22 bases in the middle. CDR1 is MDHEN, CDR2 SYDVKM, per germline. The CDR3 sequence is 16 residues long. Repertoires were generated with immunoSEQ multiplex PCR, while TCRdb's copy carries only in-frame clones and drops some. The sample holds over 130,000 clones, about 90% seen once. Timing groups of about 4 and about 12 weeks for second doses were pooled. General study findings and limits: Sampling captured repertoires only after the peak T cell response. Elevations in Spike-specific TCR breadth and depth followed administration of two AZD1222 doses. Targeting of unmutated variant regions was reportedly seen in nearly half of spike-specific TCRs.

The chain carries TRBV28 and TRBJ1-6; no firm D call. The sequencing used peripheral blood, collected 28 days after the second AZD1222 dose. The source of this sequence is an adult who received the AZD1222 COVID-19 vaccine. The CDR3 coding sequence is TGTGCCAGCAGTTTTCCCCCCTTTACAGCAATGTCGCCCCTCCACTTT. Residues: CASSFPPFTAMSPLHF.